The 32 T cell receptor beta chains given below trace back to one sample, sequenced in a study of OX40 agonist ivuxolimab in advanced cancers. Profiling relied on immunoSEQ multiplex PCR, and the TCRdb table lists in-frame clones only, not all of them. The table includes around 140,000 clones, about 93% detected once. Sequences were derived from CD4+ or CD8+ T cells sorted from blood, sampled in a trial of the OX40 agonist ivuxolimab. These receptors all come from an adult with an advanced solid tumor such as melanoma, head and neck, liver or kidney cancer.

The chain is built from TRBV28 and TRBJ2-6; D uncertain. Germline lookup yields CDR1 MDHEN and CDR2 SYDVKM. The CDR3 has 16 amino acids. V was trimmed by 7 bases and J by 0 bases, leaving 13 bases between them. The CDR3 region has the DNA TGTGCCAGCAAGACTGCGACCACCTCTGGGGCCAACGTCCTGACTTTC. Residues: CASKTATTSGANVLTF.

This sequence joins TRBV2 and TRBJ1-2; a weak D match, TRBD1 (6 bases). Trimming cost V 5 bases and J 4 bases, with 14 bases left between them. Germline V lookup: CDR1 SNHLY, CDR2 FYNNEI. This CDR3 comprises 14 residues. The CDR3 spells CASSPTTGLYGYTF. The CDR3 DNA sequence: TGTGCCAGCAGTCCTACTACAGGGCTCTATGGCTACACCTTC.

This chain connects TRBV9 to TRBJ2-1; 16 positions match TRBD2. Unmatched junction bases numbered 7, after V lost 0 bases and J lost 1 base. Germline CDR1 SGDLS, CDR2 YYNGEE. There are 20 residues in the CDR3. The CDR3 loop is CASSVDILGLAGGSYNEQFF. CDR3 coding DNA: TGTGCCAGCAGCGTAGATATCTTGGGACTAGCGGGGGGGTCCTACAATGAGCAGTTCTTC.

V is TRBV25-1 and J is TRBJ2-4; the D gene could be TRBD1 or TRBD2 (6 bases each). Germline V gives CDR1 MGHDK, CDR2 SYGVNS. Trimming stripped 5 bases from V and 8 bases from J, with 22 bases between. CDR3 size: 16 residues. CDR3 residues: CASSTAGAGSTDIQYF. Written as DNA, the CDR3 is TGTGCCAGCAGTACGGCAGGGGCGGGGTCGACTGACATTCAGTACTTC.

The chain couples TRBV7-2 to TRBJ1-3; possible D gene TRBD1, 5 bases. The CDR3 has 15 amino acids. The germline V and J ends were trimmed by 1 base and 8 bases, with 15 bases remaining between them. Germline V gene data show CDR1 as SGHTA and CDR2 as FQGNSA. CDR3 loop: CASSLEGWTGDTIYF. The CDR3 DNA reads TGTGCCAGCAGCTTAGAAGGTTGGACGGGGGACACCATATATTTT.

The chain uses TRBV19 and TRBJ1-3, with D tentatively TRBD1 (5 bases). The CDR3 is made up of 17 amino acids. CDR1 and CDR2 from the germline V gene are LNHDA and SQIVND (reference sequence). V lost 7 bases to trimming and J lost 0 bases, with 19 bases between them. This CDR3 reads CASTSTGLTYSGNTIYF. DNA for the CDR3: TGTGCCAGTACTTCAACAGGTCTGACCTACTCTGGAAACACCATATATTTT.

The chain couples TRBV29-1 to TRBJ1-4; D uncertain. Germline V CDR1 and CDR2: SQVTM, ANQGSEA. Between the trimmed V and J ends, which lost 6 bases and 4 bases, there was a span of 12 bases. The CDR3 length is 13 residues. This CDR3 reads CSVRRLLNEKLFF. The DNA of the CDR3 is TGCAGCGTCCGCAGACTACTTAATGAAAAACTGTTTTTT.

The CDR3 DNA is TGTGCCAGCAGCCTGGAGGGCCCCTACAATGAGCAGTTCTTC. It yields the protein CASSLEGPYNEQFF. The rearrangement links TRBV5-6 to TRBJ2-1, with TRBD2 as a possible D gene (6 bases). CDR3 length: 14 amino acids. The ends were cut back, 4 bases at V and 2 bases at J, with 10 bases in the middle. CDR1 is SGHDT and CDR2 is YYEEEE in the germline V gene.

The CDR3 nucleotides are TGTGCCAGCAGCTTCCTTTCGCCCCCGCCGAGAGTTATGAACACTGAAGCTTTCTTT. Its translation: CASSFLSPPPRVMNTEAFF. The chain combines TRBV7-9 with TRBJ1-1; D gene uncertain. Between the trimmed V and J ends, which lost 3 bases and 0 bases, there was a span of 23 bases. The germline CDR1 and CDR2 sequences are SEHNR and FQNEAQ (reference sequence). There are 19 residues in the CDR3. The whole variable domain, remainder taken from reference TRBV7-9 and TRBJ1-1, is DTGVSQNPRHKITKRGQNVTFRCDPISEHNRLYWYRQTLGQGPEFLTYFQNEAQLEKSRLLSDRFSAERPKGSFSTLEIQRTEQGDSAMYLCASSFLSPPPRVMNTEAFFGQGTRLTVV.

This chain connects TRBV27 to TRBJ2-5, with TRBD1 matching over 8 bases. CDR1 is MNHEY, CDR2 SMNVEV, per germline (reference sequence). CDR3 length equals 15 residues. V shed 5 bases and J 5 bases; nucleotides not matched to a gene: 10. The DNA of the CDR3 is TGTGCCAGCAGTCAGAGAAGACAGGGGTTGGAGACCCAGTACTTC. This codes for CASSQRRQGLETQYF.

This chain connects TRBV7-3 to TRBJ2-3, with TRBD1 matching 7 bases. This CDR3 is built from 14 residues. The V gene's germline CDR1 is SGHTA and CDR2 FQGTGA. The J segment lost 2 bases and the V segment lost 5 bases, leaving 4 bases of the junction unmatched. The CDR3: CASSPDRNTDTQYF. The CDR3, as DNA: TGTGCCAGCAGCCCGGACAGGAACACAGATACGCAGTATTTT.

This clone has only one observation. The rearrangement uses TRBV7-2 and TRBJ1-5; D ambiguous. This CDR3 is 15 amino acids long. Germline CDR1 is SGHTA and CDR2 is FQGNSA. Deletions cut 3 bases from V and 1 base from J, with 10 bases between. CDR3 DNA sequence: TGTGCCAGCAGCTTTGGTGGGTCAAGCAATCAGCCCCAGCATTTT. Its translation: CASSFGGSSNQPQHF.

V is TRBV6-1 and J is TRBJ2-3, with TRBD1 matching 11 bases. The CDR3 consists of 16 residues. Germline trimming cut 1 base from V and 4 bases from J; bases unmatched to any gene: 4. Germline CDR1 and CDR2: MNHNS and SASEGT. The CDR3 here is CASSEGPGQGADTQYF. The DNA of the CDR3 is TGTGCCAGCAGTGAAGGGCCGGGACAGGGGGCAGATACGCAGTATTTT.

J is TRBJ2-7 and V is TRBV9; 10 bases align to TRBD1. Trimming removed 2 bases from V and 2 bases from J; junction bases left unmatched: 7. This CDR3 spans 16 amino acids. Germline V lookup: CDR1 SGDLS, CDR2 YYNGEE. The CDR3 sequence is CASSVDRGGGPYEQYF. The CDR3 nucleotides read TGTGCCAGCAGCGTGGACAGGGGGGGCGGCCCCTACGAGCAGTACTTC.

With regard to this clone: Within the sample, other DNA sequences also encode this same CDR3. The chain is built from TRBV7-2 and TRBJ2-5; no clear D. V was pared by 5 bases and J by 5 bases, with 6 bases between. This CDR3 has 11 residues. Germline loops: CDR1 SGHTA, CDR2 FQGNSA. The CDR3 sequence: CASSRRETQYF. The DNA for the CDR3 is TGTGCCAGCAGCCGAAGGGAGACCCAGTACTTC.

The genes are TRBV5-1 and TRBJ1-6, with D perhaps TRBD1 (5 bases). Germline CDR1 SGHRS, CDR2 YFSETQ. V shed 4 bases and J shed 5 bases, with 13 bases lying between them. This CDR3 comprises 15 residues. CDR3 bases: TGCGCCAGCAGCCCGTGGGGGGTAAATAATTCACCCCTCCACTTT. Protein: CASSPWGVNNSPLHF.

This rearrangement joins TRBV6-5 to TRBJ2-7; D may be TRBD1 (6 bases). CDR3 length equals 13 residues. Germline lookup yields CDR1 MNHEY and CDR2 SVGAGI. The germline V and J ends were trimmed by 5 bases and 3 bases, with 11 bases remaining between them. This CDR3 is CASSRPGHYEQYF. DNA for the CDR3: TGTGCCAGCAGTAGACCGGGACACTACGAGCAGTACTTC.

To note about this clone: The junction and the germline gene differ at one end; a read error may be behind it. The chain uses TRBV11-2 and TRBJ2-3, with unresolved D. Germline V gene lookup returns CDR1 SGHAT and CDR2 FQNNGV. This CDR3 spans 16 amino acids. The CDR3 DNA is TGTGCCAGCAGCTTAGATCGGGTACCGAGCACAGATGCGCAGTATTTT. This codes for CASSLDRVPSTDAQYF.

The chain is built from TRBV19 and TRBJ2-2, with 12 bases lining up with TRBD2. Germline CDR1 is LNHDA and CDR2 is SQIVND (reference sequence). The V segment lost 7 bases and the J segment 4 bases; nucleotides outside the gene matches: 10. The CDR3 consists of 17 residues. CDR3 region: CASNKKGTSGPTGELFF. In DNA, the CDR3 is TGTGCCAGTAACAAAAAAGGGACTAGCGGGCCCACCGGGGAGCTGTTTTTT.

This clone has a single count. This rearrangement joins TRBV28 to TRBJ1-5; D may be TRBD1 (5 bases). The CDR3 consists of 17 residues. The ends were cut back, 1 base at V and 5 bases at J, with 18 bases in the middle. From germline, CDR1 is MDHEN and CDR2 SYDVKM. The CDR3 loop is CASSLLRLRDGHQPQHF. As DNA, the CDR3 is TGTGCCAGCAGTTTATTGAGACTCAGGGATGGGCATCAGCCCCAGCATTTT.

This chain uses TRBV6-5 with TRBJ2-5; D may be TRBD2 (6 bases). CDR1 MNHEY and CDR2 SVGAGI come from the germline V gene. Deletions cut 11 bases from V and 0 bases from J, with 10 bases between. The CDR3 runs 12 residues. CDR3 bases: TGTGCCTGCCGGGACTACCAAGAGACCCAGTACTTC. Translating gives CACRDYQETQYF.

V is TRBV5-4 and J is TRBJ2-5; TRBD2 matches 8 bases. Looked up from germline, CDR1 is SGHNT and CDR2 is YYREEE (reference sequence). J lost 7 bases, V lost 5 bases, and 13 bases had no gene match. The CDR3 totals 15 residues. The CDR3 protein is CASSSGLGDRGTQYF. Here the CDR3 DNA reads TGTGCCAGCAGTTCGGGACTAGGGGACCGGGGGACCCAGTACTTC.

This sequence joins TRBV18 and TRBJ1-1; D unclear. Germline V lookup: CDR1 KGHSH, CDR2 LQKENI. V lost 4 bases, J lost 4 bases, and 7 bases lay in between. This CDR3 is 12 amino acids long. CDR3 sequence (DNA): TGTGCCAGCTCACTCACAAGCACTGAAGCTTTCTTT. This codes for CASSLTSTEAFF.

This rearrangement joins TRBV4-2 to TRBJ2-3; weak D call: TRBD1 (5 bases). V was shortened by 4 bases and J by 0 bases, with 17 bases between the two germline ends. The length of the CDR3 is 17 residues. CDR1 and CDR2 from the germline V gene are LGHNA and YNFKEQ. The CDR3 sequence: CASSRSVGAASTDTQYF. DNA for the CDR3: TGTGCCAGCAGCCGTTCTGTAGGGGCGGCTAGCACAGATACGCAGTATTTT.

The CDR3 sequence is CASSEAGWVDTQYF. The CDR3 coding sequence is TGTGCCAGCAGTGAAGCCGGTTGGGTAGATACGCAGTATTTT. V is TRBV6-4 and J is TRBJ2-3, with D unclear. Trimming shortened V by 3 bases and J by 5 bases, and 12 bases separated the two germline ends. The CDR3 consists of 14 residues. Germline CDR1 reads MRHNA; CDR2 reads SNTAGT.

V and J are TRBV5-1 and TRBJ1-4, with 9 positions matching TRBD1. Looked up from germline, CDR1 is SGHRS and CDR2 is YFSETQ. The V segment lost 1 base and the J segment 4 bases; nucleotides outside the gene matches: 5. The CDR3 is 16 amino acids. In nucleotides, the CDR3 is TGCGCCAGCAGCTTGTACGGGACAGGGTTTAATGAAAAACTGTTTTTT. Residues: CASSLYGTGFNEKLFF. The full variable domain, rest sourced from reference TRBV5-1 and TRBJ1-4, is KAGVTQTPRYLIKTRGQQVTLSCSPISGHRSVSWYQQTPGQGLQFLFEYFSETQRNKGNFPGRFSGRQFSNSRSEMNVSTLELGDSALYLCASSLYGTGFNEKLFFGSGTQLSVL.

V is TRBV15 and J is TRBJ1-1; D is ambiguous. Germline CDR1 is LNHNV and CDR2 is YYDKDF (reference sequence). V shed 0 bases and J shed 7 bases, with 12 bases lying between them. CDR3 length equals 14 residues. In DNA form, the CDR3 reads TGTGCCACCAGCAGAGATTTGACAAAGGATGAAGCTTTCTTT. It translates to CATSRDLTKDEAFF.

CDR3 protein: CASSLTGFNQPQHF. The CDR3 DNA is TGTGCCAGCTCGTTGACAGGGTTCAATCAGCCCCAGCATTTT. This chain uses TRBV6-4 with TRBJ1-5; 7 bases line up with TRBD1. Trimming cost V 8 bases and J 3 bases; bases outside gene matches: 7. CDR3 length: 14 amino acids. Germline values: CDR1 MRHNA, CDR2 SNTAGT.

The chain joins TRBV30 to TRBJ1-6; D gene unclear. The CDR3 length is 16 residues. Trimming pared 1 base from V and 0 bases from J, leaving 10 bases between. The V gene's germline CDR1 is GTSNPN and CDR2 SVGIG (reference sequence). This CDR3 is CAWSEVRSSYNSPLHF. The CDR3 region has the DNA TGTGCCTGGAGTGAGGTCAGGAGCTCCTATAATTCACCCCTCCACTTT.

The chain combines TRBV6-5 with TRBJ1-4; 7 nucleotides align to TRBD1. CDR3 length: 14 residues. J gave up 11 bases and V 6 bases, and 12 bases lay outside the gene matches. Germline V lookup: CDR1 MNHEY, CDR2 SVGAGI. The CDR3 sequence: CASSAQGVNGKLFF. CDR3 nucleotides: TGTGCCAGCAGCGCCCAGGGGGTTAATGGGAAACTGTTTTTT.

The rearrangement joins TRBV5-4 to TRBJ1-1; D may be TRBD1 (6 bases). CDR1 is SGHNT and CDR2 is YYREEE in the germline V gene (reference sequence). CDR3 length: 15 amino acids. The V end lost 4 bases, the J end lost 0 bases, and 13 bases lay between the germline ends. CDR3 nucleotide sequence: TGTGCCAGCAGCAAGGACAGATCTTTGAACACTGAAGCTTTCTTT. It encodes CASSKDRSLNTEAFF.

The V call is TRBV11-2, the J call TRBJ1-4; D gene unclear. Germline V gives CDR1 SGHAT, CDR2 FQNNGV. Trimming removed 5 bases from V and 8 bases from J, with 18 bases in between. The CDR3 is 15 amino acids. CDR3 DNA: TGTGCCAGCAGCCCAGCAAGAGGAGTCTGGGAAAAACTGTTTTTT. This codes for CASSPARGVWEKLFF.